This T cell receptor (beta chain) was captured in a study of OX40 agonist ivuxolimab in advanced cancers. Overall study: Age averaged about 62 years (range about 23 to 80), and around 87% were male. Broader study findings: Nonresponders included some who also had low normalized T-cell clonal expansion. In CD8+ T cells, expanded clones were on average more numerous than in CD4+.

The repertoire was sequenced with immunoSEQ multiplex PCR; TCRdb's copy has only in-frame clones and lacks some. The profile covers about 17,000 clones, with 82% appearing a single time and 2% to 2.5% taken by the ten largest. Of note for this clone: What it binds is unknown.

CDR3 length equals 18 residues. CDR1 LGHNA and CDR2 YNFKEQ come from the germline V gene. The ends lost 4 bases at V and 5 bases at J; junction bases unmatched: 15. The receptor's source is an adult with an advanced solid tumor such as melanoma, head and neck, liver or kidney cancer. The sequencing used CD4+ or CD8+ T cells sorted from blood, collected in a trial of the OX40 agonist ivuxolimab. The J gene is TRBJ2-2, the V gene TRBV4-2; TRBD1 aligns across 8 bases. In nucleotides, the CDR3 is TGTGCCAGCAGCCTAGAGCTACCCGGGACAGGTGTGACCGGGGAGCTGTTTTTT. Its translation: CASSLELPGTGVTGELFF.